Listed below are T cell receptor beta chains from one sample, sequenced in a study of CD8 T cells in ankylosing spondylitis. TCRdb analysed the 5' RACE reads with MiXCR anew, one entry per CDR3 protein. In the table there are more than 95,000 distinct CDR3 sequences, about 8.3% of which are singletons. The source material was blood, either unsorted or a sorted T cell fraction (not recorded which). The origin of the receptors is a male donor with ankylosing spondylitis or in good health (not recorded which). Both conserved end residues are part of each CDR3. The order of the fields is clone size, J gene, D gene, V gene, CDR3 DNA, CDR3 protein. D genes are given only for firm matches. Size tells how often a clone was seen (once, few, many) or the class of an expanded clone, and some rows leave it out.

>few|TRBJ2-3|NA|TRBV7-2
TGTGCCAGCAGCCTTGAGACGGCGGCAGATACGCAGTATTTT
CASSLETAADTQYF
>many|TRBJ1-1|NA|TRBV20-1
TGCAGTGCTCTTAGTCAGAACACTGAAGCTTTCTTT
CSALSQNTEAFF
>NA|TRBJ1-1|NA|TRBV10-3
TGTTCCATCGGTACAGGGCCGAACACTGAAGCTTTCTTT
CSIGTGPNTEAFF
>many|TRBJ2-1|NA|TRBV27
TGTGCCAGCTTCAGCGGGCGCTCCTACAATGAGCAGTTCTTC
CASFSGRSYNEQFF
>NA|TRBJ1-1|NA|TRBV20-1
TGCAGCGTTGTCGGACATAAGGGCACTGAAGCTTTCTTT
CSVVGHKGTEAFF
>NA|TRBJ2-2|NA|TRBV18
TGTGCCAGCTCACCAAGACAGATGAACACCGGGGAGCTGTTTTTT
CASSPRQMNTGELFF
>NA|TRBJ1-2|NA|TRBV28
TGTGCCAGCAGTTTTGTGGACAGAAGCATATATGGCTACACCTTC
CASSFVDRSIYGYTF
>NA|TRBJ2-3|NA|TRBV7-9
TGTGCCAGCATCGCCGACGGAACAGATACGCAGTATTTT
CASIADGTDTQYF
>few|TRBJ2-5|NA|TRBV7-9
TGTGCCAGCGCCTCTGTTCGGAACCCTACAAAGACCCAGTACTTC
CASASVRNPTKTQYF
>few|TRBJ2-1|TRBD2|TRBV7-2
TGTGCCAGCAGCTTAGAGAGACTAGCGTACAATGAGCAGTTCTTC
CASSLERLAYNEQFF
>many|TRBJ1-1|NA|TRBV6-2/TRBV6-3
TGTGCCAGTTCGGAGAACACTGAAGCTTTCTTT
CASSENTEAFF
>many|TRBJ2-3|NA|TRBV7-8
TGTGCCAGCAACTCTATCCGCGAGGGGGGGAGGCAGTATTTT
CASNSIREGGRQYF
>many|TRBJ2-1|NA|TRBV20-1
TGCAGTGCTACCGGGGGCTCCTACAATGAGCAGTTCTTC
CSATGGSYNEQFF
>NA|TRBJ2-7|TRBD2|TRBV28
TGTGCCAGCAGGAGACTAGCGGCTCTGATAGGCTACGAGCAGTACTTC
CASRRLAALIGYEQYF
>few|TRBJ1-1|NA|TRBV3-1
TGTGCCAGCAGCCCGCTGAACGGCGGACACAGGAACACTGAAGCTTTCTTT
CASSPLNGGHRNTEAFF
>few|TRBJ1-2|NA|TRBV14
TGTGCCAGCAGCCAAGATCTATATGTCAATGGCTACACCTTC
CASSQDLYVNGYTF
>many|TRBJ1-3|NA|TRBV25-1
TGTGCCAGCACCCATAGCGGGATCTCTGGAAACACCATATATTTT
CASTHSGISGNTIYF
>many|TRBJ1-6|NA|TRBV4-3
TGCGCCAGCAGCCAAGTAGGGCAGGAGGCTTCACCCCTCCACTTT
CASSQVGQEASPLHF
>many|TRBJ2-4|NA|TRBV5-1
TGCGCCAGCAGCTCCGTCAAAAACATTCAGTACTTC
CASSSVKNIQYF
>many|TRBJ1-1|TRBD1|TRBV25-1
TGTGCCAGCCGATCCGGACAGGGAAAGGGGGAGAACACTGAAGCTTTCTTT
CASRSGQGKGENTEAFF
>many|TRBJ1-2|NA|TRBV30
TGTGCCTGGAGTATTACAGCTACCAATGGCTACACCTTC
CAWSITATNGYTF
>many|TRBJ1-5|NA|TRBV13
TGTGCCAGCAGCTTAGGACGGTACAATCAGCCCCAGCATTTT
CASSLGRYNQPQHF
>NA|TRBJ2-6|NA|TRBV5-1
TGCGCCAGCAGCCCCGGTACTGTCCCCTCTGGGGCCAACGTCCTGACTTTC
CASSPGTVPSGANVLTF